These 20 T cell receptor beta chains were all obtained from the same sample, sequenced in a study of blood T cell repertoires in COVID-19. TCRdb's table, derived via immunoSEQ multiplex PCR, lists solely in-frame clones and lacks some. The profile covers some 220,000 clones, with about 81% appearing a single time and 5.2% taken by the ten largest. The sample comprised peripheral blood. The origin of the receptors is a woman in her 70s with COVID-19, enrolled during active disease.

The V call is TRBV3-1 (or the pseudogene TRBV3-2), the J call TRBJ2-1; D possibly corresponds to TRBD2 (6 bases). CDR1 and CDR2 from the germline V gene are LGHDT and YNNKEL (reference sequence). The CDR3 covers 15 residues. The germline V and J ends were trimmed by 0 bases and 4 bases, with 10 bases remaining between them. The CDR3 sequence: CASSQDSGRYNEQFF. The CDR3 bases are TGTGCCAGCAGCCAAGATAGCGGCAGATACAATGAGCAGTTCTTC.

The chain combines TRBV6-5 with TRBJ1-1, with D tentatively TRBD1 (5 bases). The CDR3 contains 13 residues. Trimming left V 6 bases short and J 8 bases short, with 16 bases between. The germline CDR1 and CDR2 sequences are MNHEY and SVGAGI. In DNA form, the CDR3 reads TGTGCCAGCAGGGGGCAATTAGATAGGGAAGCTTTCTTT. Protein sequence: CASRGQLDREAFF.

CDR3 nucleotides: TGTGCCAGCATCAGACAGGGGCAGGAGACCCAGTACTTC. Translated: CASIRQGQETQYF. The chain uses TRBV2 and TRBJ2-5, with 8 bases lining up with TRBD1. With V trimmed by 7 bases and J by 5 bases, 6 bases remained unmatched. This CDR3 region has 13 residues. Germline CDR1 SNHLY, CDR2 FYNNEI.

This chain links TRBV19 with TRBJ2-3; TRBD1 might be the D (6 bases). Trimming removed 1 base from V and 0 bases from J, with 11 bases in between. Germline CDR1 is LNHDA and CDR2 is SQIVND (reference sequence). This CDR3 contains 16 residues. In DNA form, the CDR3 reads TGTGCCAGTAGTATAGGGGATAGGGGGAGCACAGATACGCAGTATTTT. Protein sequence: CASSIGDRGSTDTQYF. The entire variable domain, with the rest obtained from reference TRBV19 and TRBJ2-3, is as follows: DGGITQSPKYLFRKEGQNVTLSCEQNLNHDAMYWYRQDPGQGLRLIYYSQIVNDFQKGDIAEGYSVSREKKESFPLTVTSAQKNPTAFYLCASSIGDRGSTDTQYFGPGTRLTVL.

This chain links TRBV18 with TRBJ1-6; perhaps TRBD1 as D (6 bases). This CDR3 comprises 17 residues. Deletions cut 3 bases from V and 7 bases from J, with 19 bases between. Germline V CDR1 and CDR2: KGHSH, LQKENI. CDR3 loop: CASSPIPPQGHNSPLHF. The DNA of the CDR3 is TGTGCCAGCTCACCGATCCCACCCCAGGGGCACAATTCACCCCTCCACTTT. Using reference TRBV18 and TRBJ1-6 for the parts outside the CDR3, the full variable domain is NAGVMQNPRHLVRRRGQEARLRCSPMKGHSHVYWYRQLPEEGLKFMVYLQKENIIDESGMPKERFSAEFPKEGPSILRIQQVVRGDSAAYFCASSPIPPQGHNSPLHFGNGTRLTVT.

The genes are TRBV4-3 and TRBJ2-7, with unresolved D. CDR1 LGHNA and CDR2 YSLEER come from the germline V gene. This CDR3 is built from 14 residues. V was shortened by 0 bases and J by 7 bases, with 13 bases between the two germline ends. CDR3 DNA sequence: TGCGCCAGCAGCCAAGATCTCTGGGTCGGGGAGCAGTACTTC. This gives the protein CASSQDLWVGEQYF.

This chain links TRBV5-1 with TRBJ1-5; D unclear. Germline lookup yields CDR1 SGHRS and CDR2 YFSETQ. CDR3 length: 13 amino acids. Deletions cut 4 bases from V and 0 bases from J, with 5 bases between. The CDR3 protein is CASSASSNQPQHF. The CDR3 coding sequence is TGCGCCAGCAGCGCCAGTAGCAATCAGCCCCAGCATTTT.

This chain connects TRBV30 to TRBJ1-6; D is unresolved. Trimming pared 3 bases from V and 8 bases from J, leaving 11 bases between. This CDR3 has 13 residues. CDR1 GTSNPN and CDR2 SVGIG come from the germline V gene (reference sequence). The CDR3 bases are TGTGCCTGGAGAGGGAGGAGGGATTCACCCCTCCACTTT. The encoded protein is CAWRGRRDSPLHF. The full variable domain, rest sourced from reference TRBV30 and TRBJ1-6, is SQTIHQWPATLVQPVGSPLSLECTVEGTSNPNLYWYRQAAGRGLQLLFYSVGIGQISSEVPQNLSASRPQDRQFILSSKKLLLSDSGFYLCAWRGRRDSPLHFGNGTRLTVT.

This chain uses TRBV24-1 with TRBJ1-1; D is possibly TRBD1 (6 bases). Trimming shortened V by 5 bases and J by 4 bases, and 16 bases separated the two germline ends. The CDR3 is made up of 15 amino acids. CDR1 is KGHDR and CDR2 is SFDVKD in the germline V gene. The CDR3: CATSAAAGGGTEAFF. CDR3 nucleotides: TGTGCCACCAGTGCCGCCGCGGGGGGCGGCACTGAAGCTTTCTTT.

This clone was seen more than once but under ten times. The chain joins TRBV19 to TRBJ1-5; 7 bases fit TRBD1. There are 13 residues in the CDR3. The J segment lost 7 bases and the V segment lost 6 bases, leaving 6 bases of the junction unmatched. From germline, CDR1 is LNHDA and CDR2 SQIVND (reference sequence). CDR3 loop: CASSNTGVQPQHF. The CDR3, as DNA: TGTGCCAGTAGCAATACAGGGGTCCAGCCCCAGCATTTT.

The chain uses TRBV7-2 and TRBJ2-3; TRBD2 matches 10 bases. The V and J ends lost 2 bases and 2 bases, in that order; junction bases with no gene match: 10. Germline lookup yields CDR1 SGHTA and CDR2 FQGNSA. This CDR3 comprises 18 residues. CDR3 sequence (DNA): TGTGCCAGCAGCTTAAGAGGTAGCGGGAGGACTTACACAGATACGCAGTATTTT. It specifies CASSLRGSGRTYTDTQYF. The complete variable domain, with remaining parts taken from reference TRBV7-2 and TRBJ2-3, reads GAGVSQSPSNKVTEKGKDVELRCDPISGHTALYWYRQSLGQGLEFLIYFQGNSAPDKSGLPSDRFSAERTGGSVSTLTIQRTQQEDSAVYLCASSLRGSGRTYTDTQYFGPGTRLTVL.

Of note for this clone: The same CDR3 is also encoded by other DNA sequences in this sample. The rearrangement uses TRBV7-9 and TRBJ2-7; TRBD1 agrees at 7 bases. From germline, CDR1 is SEHNR and CDR2 FQNEAQ (reference sequence). CDR3 size: 13 residues. With V trimmed by 3 bases and J by 4 bases, 3 bases remained unmatched. The CDR3 DNA follows: TGTGCCAGCAGCTTCGGGACAGCGTACGAGCAGTACTTC. It specifies CASSFGTAYEQYF. The variable domain in full, completed from reference TRBV7-9 and TRBJ2-7, reads DTGVSQNPRHKITKRGQNVTFRCDPISEHNRLYWYRQTLGQGPEFLTYFQNEAQLEKSRLLSDRFSAERPKGSFSTLEIQRTEQGDSAMYLCASSFGTAYEQYFGPGTRLTVT.

The chain carries TRBV5-8 and TRBJ2-2; the D is unclear. CDR3 length: 16 amino acids. V was pared by 1 base and J by 0 bases, with 10 bases between. The germline CDR1 and CDR2 sequences are SGHTS and YDEGEE. The CDR3 nucleotides are TGTGCCAGCAGCTTGCACGTCCTAGCGAACACCGGGGAGCTGTTTTTT. Translated, it gives CASSLHVLANTGELFF.

This chain uses TRBV5-1 with TRBJ2-7; 9 positions match TRBD2. The germline CDR1 and CDR2 sequences are SGHRS and YFSETQ. The CDR3 has 14 residues. V was pared by 8 bases and J by 11 bases, with 17 bases of the junction left unmatched. The CDR3 reads CASQEAAISGSKYF. The CDR3 coding sequence is TGCGCCAGTCAGGAGGCGGCGATTAGCGGGAGTAAGTACTTC.

The V and J genes are TRBV19 and TRBJ1-5; D is possibly TRBD1 (5 bases). The CDR3 totals 19 residues. Germline V gene sequence: CDR1 LNHDA, CDR2 SQIVND (reference sequence). Trimming took 7 bases from V and 0 from J, leaving 25 bases between them. The DNA of the CDR3 is TGTGCCAGTACCCCGTGGAGGGGCACTTCATACTTTAGCAATCAGCCCCAGCATTTT. Amino acids: CASTPWRGTSYFSNQPQHF. Full variable domain (rest looked up from reference TRBV19 and TRBJ1-5): DGGITQSPKYLFRKEGQNVTLSCEQNLNHDAMYWYRQDPGQGLRLIYYSQIVNDFQKGDIAEGYSVSREKKESFPLTVTSAQKNPTAFYLCASTPWRGTSYFSNQPQHFGDGTRLSIL.

This chain links TRBV18 with TRBJ1-4; 7 bases align to TRBD1. This CDR3 has 14 amino acids. J was trimmed by 8 bases and V by 4 bases; bases with no gene match: 7. The V gene's germline CDR1 is KGHSH and CDR2 LQKENI. The CDR3, as DNA: TGTGCCAGCTCACTCGGGACAGCGCCGGAAAAACTGTTTTTT. Its protein is CASSLGTAPEKLFF.

This clone was picked up many times. The rearrangement uses TRBV7-8 and TRBJ2-7, with D maybe TRBD2 (5 bases). CDR1 SGHVS and CDR2 FQNEAQ come from the germline V gene. Deletions cut 3 bases from V and 2 bases from J, with 8 bases between. There are 13 residues in the CDR3. The DNA of the CDR3 is TGTGCCAGCAGCTTTCCCGGGACCTACGAGCAGTACTTC. This gives the protein CASSFPGTYEQYF. The full variable domain, with the rest looked up from reference TRBV7-8 and TRBJ2-7, is GAGVSQSPRYKVAKRGQDVALRCDPISGHVSLFWYQQALGQGPEFLTYFQNEAQLDKSGLPSDRFFAERPEGSVSTLKIQRTQQEDSAVYLCASSFPGTYEQYFGPGTRLTVT.

The rearrangement joins TRBV10-2 to TRBJ2-7, with 10 positions matching TRBD2. The CDR3 has 15 amino acids. With 5 bases clipped from V and 5 bases from J, the junction kept 9 bases outside the gene matches. Germline CDR1 reads WSHSY; CDR2 reads SAAADI. The chain's CDR3 is CASSPSSGSGNEQYF. The DNA of the CDR3 is TGCGCCAGCAGTCCTTCTAGCGGGAGCGGTAACGAGCAGTACTTC.

This chain joins TRBV28 and TRBJ1-1; 9 positions agree with TRBD1. The CDR3 covers 10 residues. Germline V CDR1 and CDR2: MDHEN, SYDVKM. Trimming at V came to 6 bases and at J to 11 bases, leaving 1 base not matched to a gene. The CDR3 here is CASRGTGAFF. As DNA, the CDR3 is TGTGCCAGCAGGGGGACAGGGGCTTTCTTT. The complete variable domain, with remaining parts taken from reference TRBV28 and TRBJ1-1, reads DVKVTQSSRYLVKRTGEKVFLECVQDMDHENMFWYRQDPGLGLRLIYFSYDVKMKEKGDIPEGYSVSREKKERFSLILESASTNQTSMYLCASRGTGAFFGQGTRLTVV.

The genes are TRBV7-2 and TRBJ1-1, with D perhaps TRBD1 (5 bases). The CDR3 length is 17 residues. Germline V gene lookup returns CDR1 SGHTA and CDR2 FQGNSA. Between the trimmed V and J ends, which lost 1 base and 1 base, there was a span of 16 bases. This CDR3 reads CASSLDGWGRTNTEAFF. CDR3 nucleotide sequence: TGTGCCAGCAGCTTAGATGGGTGGGGCAGGACGAACACTGAAGCTTTCTTT.